A selection of T cell receptor beta chains follows, all from one sample in a study of blood T cells in healthy people across ages. MiXCR, applied by TCRdb to the 5' RACE reads, yields one record per CDR3 protein. The sample lists 600,000 or so distinct CDR3 sequences, less than 35% occurring once. Sequencing was done on a sample of blood. The receptor set was obtained from a woman of 80 years or more in good health. Each CDR3 is given with its conserved first and last residue. Fields, in order: CDR3 length, J gene, V gene, clone size, D gene, CDR3 DNA, CDR3 protein. The D gene is left open where the match is weak. Part of the rows lack a size; the others show once, few, many or a class for expanded clones.

len: 14
j_gene: TRBJ1-1
v_gene: TRBV9
abundance: few
d_gene: NA
CDR3nt: TGTGCCAGCAGCGTAGCTATCGGGAACACTAAAGCTTTCTTT
CDR3aa: CASSVAIGNTKAFF

len: 16
j_gene: TRBJ2-7
v_gene: TRBV10-3
abundance: many
d_gene: NA
CDR3nt: TGTGCCATCAGCGACCCCCCCGGGTCCGTTCGCGGCGAGCAGTACTTC
CDR3aa: CAISDPPGSVRGEQYF

len: 13
j_gene: TRBJ1-2
v_gene: TRBV6-1
abundance: NA
d_gene: NA
CDR3nt: TGTGCCAGCAGGGAAGTAGGGATAAGTGGCTACACCTTC
CDR3aa: CASREVGISGYTF

len: 15
j_gene: TRBJ1-6
v_gene: TRBV20-1
abundance: NA
d_gene: TRBD1
CDR3nt: TGCAGTGCTAGCTCCCGGACAGGGGGGATTTCACCCCTCCACTTT
CDR3aa: CSASSRTGGISPLHF

len: 14
j_gene: TRBJ2-7
v_gene: TRBV7-6
abundance: NA
d_gene: NA
CDR3nt: TGTGCCAGCAGCTCCAACCCAGTCTCCTACGAGCAGTACTTC
CDR3aa: CASSSNPVSYEQYF

len: 18
j_gene: TRBJ2-5
v_gene: TRBV7-9
abundance: NA
d_gene: TRBD1
CDR3nt: TGTGCCAGCAGCGTGGCACAGGGGGCGCGGGCCGCGACGGAGACCCAGTACTTC
CDR3aa: CASSVAQGARAATETQYF

len: 15
j_gene: TRBJ1-2
v_gene: TRBV28
abundance: NA
d_gene: NA
CDR3nt: TGTGCCAGCAGTTTAGGTCCGTCGACGGGATGGGGCTACACCTTC
CDR3aa: CASSLGPSTGWGYTF

len: 16
j_gene: TRBJ1-2
v_gene: TRBV20-1
abundance: few
d_gene: TRBD1
CDR3nt: TGCAGTGCTAGAGATGGGAGGACAGGGGGGATGCATGGCTACACCTTC
CDR3aa: CSARDGRTGGMHGYTF

len: 16
j_gene: TRBJ2-7
v_gene: TRBV14
abundance: few
d_gene: NA
CDR3nt: TGTGCCGGCAGCCATAGATCAGGACTACAATCCTACGAGCAGTACTTC
CDR3aa: CAGSHRSGLQSYEQYF

len: 11
j_gene: TRBJ2-7
v_gene: TRBV29-1
abundance: NA
d_gene: NA
CDR3nt: TGCAGCATAAGGGTCTCCTACGAGCAGTACTTC
CDR3aa: CSIRVSYEQYF

len: 15
j_gene: TRBJ2-1
v_gene: TRBV20-1
abundance: many
d_gene: TRBD2
CDR3nt: TGCAGTGCTAGAGACCCACGGGGGGTAAACAATGAGCAGTTCTTC
CDR3aa: CSARDPRGVNNEQFF

len: 14
j_gene: TRBJ1-2
v_gene: TRBV4-1
abundance: few
d_gene: NA
CDR3nt: TGCGCCAGCAGCCAAGAGACGGCGAGGTATGGCTACACCTTC
CDR3aa: CASSQETARYGYTF

len: 16
j_gene: TRBJ1-2
v_gene: TRBV21-1
abundance: few
d_gene: NA
CDR3nt: TGTGTCAGCAGCAAAGGCGAAGGGGGGTTGTGTGAAGGCTACACCTTC
CDR3aa: CVSSKGEGGLCEGYTF

len: 13
j_gene: TRBJ2-5
v_gene: TRBV11-2
abundance: many
d_gene: NA
CDR3nt: TGTGCCAGCAGCTTAGTTCCCGTTTTGCCCCAGTACTTC
CDR3aa: CASSLVPVLPQYF

len: 18
j_gene: TRBJ1-1
v_gene: TRBV11-1
abundance: NA
d_gene: NA
CDR3nt: TGTGCCAGCAGCCTAAAACTAGTGGGTGAATGGCGGGACACTGAAGCTTTCTTT
CDR3aa: CASSLKLVGEWRDTEAFF

len: 17
j_gene: TRBJ2-1
v_gene: TRBV7-6
abundance: many
d_gene: TRBD2
CDR3nt: TGTGCCAGCAGCACCGGCATAGCGGGAGGCTCACTCAATGAGCAGTTCTTC
CDR3aa: CASSTGIAGGSLNEQFF

len: 11
j_gene: TRBJ1-4
v_gene: TRBV20-1
abundance: many
d_gene: NA
CDR3nt: TGCAGTGCTATGGGAAACGAAAAACTGTTTTTT
CDR3aa: CSAMGNEKLFF

len: 14
j_gene: TRBJ1-4
v_gene: TRBV5-1
abundance: many
d_gene: NA
CDR3nt: TGCGCCAGCAGCTTGGCGGGCGCGAAGGAAAAACTGTTTTTT
CDR3aa: CASSLAGAKEKLFF

len: 13
j_gene: TRBJ1-1
v_gene: TRBV30
abundance: few
d_gene: NA
CDR3nt: TGTGCCTGGAGTCAGGGCACGGACACTGAAGCTTTCTTT
CDR3aa: CAWSQGTDTEAFF

len: 15
j_gene: TRBJ1-3
v_gene: TRBV7-3
abundance: many
d_gene: TRBD1
CDR3nt: TGTGCCAGCAGCCGAGGACAGGGGTTTGGAAACACCATATATTTT
CDR3aa: CASSRGQGFGNTIYF

len: 15
j_gene: TRBJ2-3
v_gene: TRBV2
abundance: NA
d_gene: TRBD2
CDR3nt: TGTGCCAGCAGGGATAGCGGGGGGGGCACAGATACGCAGTATTTT
CDR3aa: CASRDSGGGTDTQYF

len: 14
j_gene: TRBJ2-5
v_gene: TRBV12-3/TRBV12-4
abundance: many
d_gene: NA
CDR3nt: TGTGCCAGTTTTAGGCACTCCCCACAAGAGACCCAGTACTTC
CDR3aa: CASFRHSPQETQYF

len: 15
j_gene: TRBJ1-6
v_gene: TRBV7-2
abundance: many
d_gene: NA
CDR3nt: TGTGCCAGCAGCCCCCCAGGCCTGCGGAATTCACCCCTCCACTTT
CDR3aa: CASSPPGLRNSPLHF

len: 13
j_gene: TRBJ1-2
v_gene: TRBV6-1
abundance: many
d_gene: NA
CDR3nt: TGTGCCACCTCCCTGGGTGGTGACTATGGCTACACCTTC
CDR3aa: CATSLGGDYGYTF

len: 15
j_gene: TRBJ1-4
v_gene: TRBV20-1
abundance: many
d_gene: TRBD1
CDR3nt: TGCAGTGCTAGAGAACCCGGGACAGGGATGGAAAAACTGTTTTTT
CDR3aa: CSAREPGTGMEKLFF

len: 13
j_gene: TRBJ2-2
v_gene: TRBV12-3/TRBV12-4
abundance: NA
d_gene: NA
CDR3nt: TGTGCCAGCACCAACCGGTACACCGGGGAGCTGTTTTTT
CDR3aa: CASTNRYTGELFF